These T cell receptor beta chains were read from a single sample in a study of T cell repertoires in cytomegalovirus infection. Each CDR3 protein gets one entry after TCRdb re-called the reads with MiXCR. The data contain 130,000 or so distinct CDR3 sequences, 5.5% to 8% of them seen just once; the ten biggest clones take up roughly 18%. Sequenced material: PBMCs. The receptors here all came from a human donor in good health (CMV status not recorded). Some clones in this sample may be carry-over from other donors' samples. The CDR3 runs from the conserved cysteine through the conserved F or W. A D gene is named only where the DNA matches it firmly. Clone size, where shown, is once, few, many, or a class for clones that have expanded.

D	V	size	J	DNA	CDR3
TRBD1	TRBV19	many	TRBJ1-5	TGTGCCAGTACCCTCGACAGGGGCCACAATCAGCCCCAGCATTTT	CASTLDRGHNQPQHF
TRBD1	TRBV20-1	many	TRBJ2-7	TGCAGTGCTAGAGATCGGACAGGGAGTAGCTACGAGCAGTACTTC	CSARDRTGSSYEQYF
-	TRBV28	many	TRBJ1-6	TGTGCCAGCAACACAGGGAGAGGTCCGGATTCACCCCTCCACTTT	CASNTGRGPDSPLHF
-	TRBV12-3/TRBV12-4	many	TRBJ1-2	TGTGCCAGCAGCATGGGGGGGCCACAGACCAGATATGGCTACACCTTC	CASSMGGPQTRYGYTF
-	TRBV7-2	-	TRBJ2-7	TGTGCCAGCAAACCAGGCACCCACTCCTACGAGCAGTACTTC	CASKPGTHSYEQYF
-	TRBV2	few	TRBJ2-3	TGTGCCAGCAGTAACCCGGGACGCACAGATACGCAGTATTTT	CASSNPGRTDTQYF
TRBD2	TRBV7-7	many	TRBJ2-3	TGTGCTAGCAGCTTTCGTCCCGGGACTAGCGGGGACACAGATACGCTGTATTTT	CASSFRPGTSGDTDTLYF
-	TRBV11-2	many	TRBJ1-1	TGTGCCAGCAGCTTAGAGGGCAGTGCAGGAACTGAAGCTTTCTTT	CASSLEGSAGTEAFF
TRBD1	TRBV5-4	many	TRBJ1-1	TGTGCCAGCAGCTCCTTCCGGACAGGGACGAACACTGAAGCTTTCTTT	CASSSFRTGTNTEAFF
TRBD1	TRBV18	many	TRBJ1-1	TGTGCCAGCTCACCCGTGACAGGGGGCAATACTGAAGCTTTCTTT	CASSPVTGGNTEAFF
TRBD2	TRBV25-1	-	TRBJ2-1	TGTGCCAGCAGTGAAGTACTTTGGACTAGCGGGGGGTATGAGCAGTTCTTC	CASSEVLWTSGGYEQFF
-	TRBV5-8	many	TRBJ1-2	TGTGCCAGCAGCTTGGGTCAGACCTATGGCTACACCTTC	CASSLGQTYGYTF
-	TRBV30	few	TRBJ2-1	TGTGCCTGGAGATTGGTTTGGCCAGCGACGACCTACAATGAGCAGTTCTTC	CAWRLVWPATTYNEQFF
-	TRBV7-2	many	TRBJ2-3	TGTGCCAGCACCCCGGGGCTCATCACAGATACGCAGTATTTT	CASTPGLITDTQYF
-	TRBV20-1	-	TRBJ2-1	TGCAGTCTATATCACAGTGAGCAGTTCTTC	CSLYHSEQFF
-	TRBV25-1	many	TRBJ2-3	TGTGCCAGCAGTGGGCAGGGAAGCCCAGATACGCAGTATTTT	CASSGQGSPDTQYF
TRBD1	TRBV7-2	many	TRBJ2-2	TGTGCCAGCAGCCCCAGACAGGGATTTTACACCGGGGAGCTGTTTTTT	CASSPRQGFYTGELFF
TRBD2	TRBV7-2	many	TRBJ2-7	TGTGCCAGCAGCGAGACTAGCGGGGGGGCGAGGGAGCAGTACTTC	CASSETSGGAREQYF
-	TRBV19	many	TRBJ2-1	TGTGCCAGTAATACAGGCCCATCCTACAATGAGCAGTTCTTC	CASNTGPSYNEQFF
-	TRBV19	many	TRBJ2-2	TGTGCCACCCTCCCTGACAGGTCCACCGGGGAGCTGTTTTTT	CATLPDRSTGELFF
TRBD2	TRBV7-2	many	TRBJ2-3	TGTGCCAGCAGCTCCGGACTAGCCACAGATACGCAGTATTTT	CASSSGLATDTQYF
TRBD1	TRBV23-1	few	TRBJ2-7	TGCGCCAGCCCATCGCACAGGGGGGAAGGAAACGAGCAGTACTTC	CASPSHRGEGNEQYF
-	TRBV6-1	many	TRBJ2-7	TGTGCCAGCAGTGAAGGTTCAGGGCTCCTTGTAGCCTCCTACGAGCAGTACTTC	CASSEGSGLLVASYEQYF
-	TRBV2	many	TRBJ1-5	TGTGCCAGCAAGGGAAGGACAGATGGCAATCAGCCCCAGCATTTT	CASKGRTDGNQPQHF
-	TRBV7-2	many	TRBJ1-5	TGTGCCAGCAGCTTAGTCGTTTCTGAGCCCCAGCATTTT	CASSLVVSEPQHF
TRBD2	TRBV20-1	few	TRBJ2-3	TGCAGTGCTAATTCTAAAGCGGGGGGGCCGTATACGCAGTATTTT	CSANSKAGGPYTQYF
-	TRBV11-3	many	TRBJ2-5	TGTGCCAGCAGCGTCGGGGCCCGGGAGACCCAGTACTTC	CASSVGARETQYF
-	TRBV4-1	-	TRBJ2-7	TGCGCCAGCAGCCAAGTTCGCGGTCCGTCCTACGAGCAGTACTTC	CASSQVRGPSYEQYF
-	TRBV24-1	many	TRBJ1-1	TGTGCCACCAGTGAAAAGAACCAGGGTTCTGAAGCTTTCTTT	CATSEKNQGSEAFF
-	TRBV10-3	-	TRBJ2-5	TGTGCCATCAGTGAGCTGGGGGAGGAGACCCAGTACTTC	CAISELGEETQYF
TRBD1	TRBV10-3	-	TRBJ1-5	TGTGCCGTCGGGACAGACAATCAGCCCCAGCATTTT	CAVGTDNQPQHF
-	TRBV18	many	TRBJ1-1	TGTGCCAGCTCACCACAGGGGATCAACGAAGCTTTCTTT	CASSPQGINEAFF
-	TRBV12-3/TRBV12-4	many	TRBJ2-5	TGTGCCAGCAGTTTAGCACGGGGGCAAGAGACCCAGTACTTC	CASSLARGQETQYF
-	TRBV20-1	many	TRBJ1-1	TGCAGTGCTAGAGATCCAACCGGACTGAACACTGAAGCTTTCTTT	CSARDPTGLNTEAFF
-	TRBV7-2	-	TRBJ1-1	TGTGCCAGCAGCTTAGCCGGCAGGTTGAACATTGAAGCTTTCTTT	CASSLAGRLNIEAFF
-	TRBV19	many	TRBJ2-6	TGTGCCAGTAGTATCACCGGGACACTTTCCTCTGGGGCCAACGTCCTGACTTTC	CASSITGTLSSGANVLTF
-	TRBV20-1	many	TRBJ2-6	TGCAGTGCTAGAAGGGGGCAGGGGGGATACTCTGGGGCCAACGTCCTGACTTTC	CSARRGQGGYSGANVLTF
-	TRBV24-1	many	TRBJ2-1	TGTGCCACCAGTGACTCCTGGGGAGGGGGAGGGTCCTACAATGAGCAGTTCTTC	CATSDSWGGGGSYNEQFF
-	TRBV7-2	many	TRBJ2-1	TGTGCCAGCAGCTCCGCCCTGGGGCAGGCCTACAATGAGCAGTTCTTC	CASSSALGQAYNEQFF
-	TRBV12-3/TRBV12-4	many	TRBJ2-6	TGTGCCAGCAGTTCAAGCTCTGGGGCCAACGTCCTGACTTTC	CASSSSSGANVLTF
-	TRBV6-5	many	TRBJ2-7	TGTGCCAGCAGTTACTCGGCAGTCGACTCCTACGAGCAGTACTTC	CASSYSAVDSYEQYF
-	TRBV7-2	many	TRBJ2-7	TGTGCCAGCAGCTCCTCGGGGGTATACGAGCAGTACTTC	CASSSSGVYEQYF
-	TRBV5-1	many	TRBJ2-2	TGCGCCAGCAGCTTGGAGTCAGGGATTGGGGAGCTGTTTTTT	CASSLESGIGELFF
-	TRBV6-1	many	TRBJ1-1	TGTGCCAGCAGTGAACTTTGGACGAGGAACACTGAAGCTTTCTTT	CASSELWTRNTEAFF
TRBD2	TRBV20-1	-	TRBJ2-5	TGCACCGCGGGACTAGCGGGGGGTTCCGGGGAGACCCAGTACTTC	CTAGLAGGSGETQYF
-	TRBV5-1	-	TRBJ2-1	TGCGCCAGCAGCCCCTCAACGGGGGGCGGAGGGTACAATGAGCAGTTCTTC	CASSPSTGGGGYNEQFF
TRBD1	TRBV7-2	many	TRBJ1-6	TGTGCCAGCAGCCCACAGGGGTCGTCCTATAATTCACCCCTCCACTTT	CASSPQGSSYNSPLHF
TRBD1	TRBV5-6	many	TRBJ1-5	TGTGCCAGCACCGGGGACAGGGGAAGCAATCAGCCCCAGCATTTT	CASTGDRGSNQPQHF
TRBD1	TRBV7-2	many	TRBJ2-7	TGTGCCAGCAGCTTAGAAGGGGGCCGTATGAGTTACGAGCAGTACTTC	CASSLEGGRMSYEQYF
-	TRBV7-9	many	TRBJ2-7	TGTGCCAGCAGCGGTCACTTCGAAAATCCCTACGAGCAGTACTTC	CASSGHFENPYEQYF